This record looks at one TCR beta chain sequence and its context. The CDR3 consists of 15 residues. The sample originates from a study of PD-L1 blockade in urothelial cancer. Study information: Blood underwent analysis 3 weeks (second dose) and 6 weeks after treatment began.

Stated time point: pretreatment peripheral blood. Patient disease was locally advanced or metastatic urothelial carcinoma. Sequenced by immunoSEQ multiplex PCR; TCRdb stores in-frame clones only, minus some. The sample lists around 82,000 clones; 84% were seen once. The sequencing used PBMCs, collected around atezolizumab (anti-PD-L1) treatment. The receptor was isolated from a man between 60 and 75 years old with urothelial cancer. The V gene is TRBV21-1, the J gene TRBJ1-1. TRBV21-1 is tagged as a pseudogene. The CDR3 coding sequence is TGTGCCAGCTCCCTGAAGCCCCCAAAGAACACTGAAGCTTTCTTT. This encodes CASSLKPPKNTEAFF.